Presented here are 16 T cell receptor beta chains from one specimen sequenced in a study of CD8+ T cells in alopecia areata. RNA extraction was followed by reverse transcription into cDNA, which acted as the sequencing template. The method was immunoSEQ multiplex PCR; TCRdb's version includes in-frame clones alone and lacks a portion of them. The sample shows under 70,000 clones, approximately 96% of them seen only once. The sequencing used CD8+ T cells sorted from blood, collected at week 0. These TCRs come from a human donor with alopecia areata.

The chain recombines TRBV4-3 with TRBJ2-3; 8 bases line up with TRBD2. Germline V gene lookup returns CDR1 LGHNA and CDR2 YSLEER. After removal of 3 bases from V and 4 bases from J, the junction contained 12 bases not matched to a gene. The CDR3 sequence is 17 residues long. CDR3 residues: CASSHPVAGTSSDTQYF. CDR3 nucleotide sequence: TGCGCCAGCAGCCACCCCGTGGCCGGGACTAGTTCAGATACGCAGTATTTT.

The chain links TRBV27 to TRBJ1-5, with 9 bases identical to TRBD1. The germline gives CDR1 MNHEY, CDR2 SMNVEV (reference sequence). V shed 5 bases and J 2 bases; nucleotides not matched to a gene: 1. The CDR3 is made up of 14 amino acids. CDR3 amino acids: CASSRTGGNQPQHF. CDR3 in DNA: TGTGCCAGCAGTAGGACAGGGGGCAATCAGCCCCAGCATTTT.

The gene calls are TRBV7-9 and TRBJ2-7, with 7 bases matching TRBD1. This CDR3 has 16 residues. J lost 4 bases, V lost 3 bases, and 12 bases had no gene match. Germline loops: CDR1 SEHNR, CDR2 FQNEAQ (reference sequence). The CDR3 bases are TGTGCCAGCAGCTTTCTGGGAGCCAGGGGGTCTTACGAGCAGTACTTC. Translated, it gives CASSFLGARGSYEQYF. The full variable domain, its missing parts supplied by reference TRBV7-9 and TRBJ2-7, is DTGVSQNPRHKITKRGQNVTFRCDPISEHNRLYWYRQTLGQGPEFLTYFQNEAQLEKSRLLSDRFSAERPKGSFSTLEIQRTEQGDSAMYLCASSFLGARGSYEQYFGPGTRLTVT.

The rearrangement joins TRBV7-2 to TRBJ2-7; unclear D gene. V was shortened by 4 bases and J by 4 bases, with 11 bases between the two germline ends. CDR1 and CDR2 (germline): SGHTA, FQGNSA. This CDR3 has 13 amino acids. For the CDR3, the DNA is TGTGCCAGCAGCTCGCCGACGAGTTACGAGCAGTACTTC. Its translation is CASSSPTSYEQYF.

The CDR3 protein is CASSHQRGGYEQYF. The CDR3 coding sequence is TGCGCCAGCAGCCATCAGCGGGGGGGGTACGAGCAGTACTTC. The chain combines TRBV4-1 with TRBJ2-5; 10 bases match TRBD2. Matching the DNA end better, TRBJ2-7 makes the J call doubtful. Germline CDR1 is MGHRA and CDR2 is YSYEKL. The CDR3 runs 14 residues.

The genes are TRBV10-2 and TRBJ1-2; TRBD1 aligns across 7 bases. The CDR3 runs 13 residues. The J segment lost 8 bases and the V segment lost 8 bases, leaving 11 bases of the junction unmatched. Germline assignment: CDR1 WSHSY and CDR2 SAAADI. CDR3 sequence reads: CASGTDQFLGYTF. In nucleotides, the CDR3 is TGCGCCAGCGGGACAGACCAATTCCTGGGCTACACCTTC.

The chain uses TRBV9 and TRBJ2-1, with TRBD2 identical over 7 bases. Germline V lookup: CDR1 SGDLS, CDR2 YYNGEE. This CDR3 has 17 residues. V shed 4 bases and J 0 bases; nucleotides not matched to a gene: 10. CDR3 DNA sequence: TGTGCCAGCAGCTGGGAGGGAGGATTTAGCTCCTACAATGAGCAGTTCTTC. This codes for CASSWEGGFSSYNEQFF.

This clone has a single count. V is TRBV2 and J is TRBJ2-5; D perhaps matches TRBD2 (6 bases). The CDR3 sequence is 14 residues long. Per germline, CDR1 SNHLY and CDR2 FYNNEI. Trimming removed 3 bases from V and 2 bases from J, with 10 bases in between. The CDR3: CASSDLGLQETQYF. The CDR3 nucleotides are TGTGCCAGCAGTGACCTGGGACTGCAAGAGACCCAGTACTTC.

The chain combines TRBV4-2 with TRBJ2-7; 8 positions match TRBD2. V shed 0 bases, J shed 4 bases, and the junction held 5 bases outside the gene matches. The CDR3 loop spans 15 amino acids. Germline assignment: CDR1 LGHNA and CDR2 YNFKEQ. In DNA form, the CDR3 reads TGTGCCAGCAGCCAAGAGGATAGCGGGGCGTACGAGCAGTACTTC. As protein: CASSQEDSGAYEQYF.

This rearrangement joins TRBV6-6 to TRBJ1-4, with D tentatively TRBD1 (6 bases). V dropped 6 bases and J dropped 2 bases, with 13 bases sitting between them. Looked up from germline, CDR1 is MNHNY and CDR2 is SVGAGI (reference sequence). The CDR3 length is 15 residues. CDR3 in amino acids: CASSPSGGTNEKLFF. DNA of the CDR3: TGTGCCAGCAGCCCCTCGGGGGGCACTAATGAAAAACTGTTTTTT.

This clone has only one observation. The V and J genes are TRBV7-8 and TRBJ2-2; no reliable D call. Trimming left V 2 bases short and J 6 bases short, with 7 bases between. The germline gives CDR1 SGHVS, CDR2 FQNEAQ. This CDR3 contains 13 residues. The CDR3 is CASSLRPAGELFF. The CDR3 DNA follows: TGTGCCAGCAGCTTAAGACCAGCCGGGGAGCTGTTTTTT.

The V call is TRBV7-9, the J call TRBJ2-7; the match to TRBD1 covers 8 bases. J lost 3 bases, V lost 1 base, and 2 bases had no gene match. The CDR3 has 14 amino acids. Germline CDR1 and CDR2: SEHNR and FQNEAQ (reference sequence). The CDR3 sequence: CASSLGQGIYEQYF. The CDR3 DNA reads TGTGCCAGCAGCTTAGGACAGGGGATCTACGAGCAGTACTTC.

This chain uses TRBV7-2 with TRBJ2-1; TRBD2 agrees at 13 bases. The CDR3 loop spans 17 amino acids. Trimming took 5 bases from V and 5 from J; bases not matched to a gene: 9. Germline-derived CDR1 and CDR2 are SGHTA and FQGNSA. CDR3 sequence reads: CASSPWTSGGKDNEQFF. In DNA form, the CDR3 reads TGTGCCAGCAGCCCTTGGACTAGCGGGGGCAAGGACAATGAGCAGTTCTTC.

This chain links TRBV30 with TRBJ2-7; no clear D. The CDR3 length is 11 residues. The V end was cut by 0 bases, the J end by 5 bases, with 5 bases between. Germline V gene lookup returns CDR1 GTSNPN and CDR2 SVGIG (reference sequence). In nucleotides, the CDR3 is TGTGCCTGGAGTGTTGGGAACGAGCAGTACTTC. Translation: CAWSVGNEQYF.

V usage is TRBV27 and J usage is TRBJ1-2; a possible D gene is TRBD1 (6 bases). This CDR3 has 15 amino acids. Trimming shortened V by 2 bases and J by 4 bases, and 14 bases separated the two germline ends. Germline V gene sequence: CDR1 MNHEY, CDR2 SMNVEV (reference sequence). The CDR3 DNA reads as TGTGCCAGCAGTTTAGATGGACAAGGGGGCTATGGCTACACCTTC. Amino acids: CASSLDGQGGYGYTF.

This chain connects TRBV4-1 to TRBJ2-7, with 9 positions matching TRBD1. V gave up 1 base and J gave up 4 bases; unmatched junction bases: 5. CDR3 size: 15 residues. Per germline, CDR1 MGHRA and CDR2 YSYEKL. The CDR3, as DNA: TGCGCCAGCAGCCAAGTCCGGACAGGGGTATACGAGCAGTACTTC. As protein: CASSQVRTGVYEQYF.